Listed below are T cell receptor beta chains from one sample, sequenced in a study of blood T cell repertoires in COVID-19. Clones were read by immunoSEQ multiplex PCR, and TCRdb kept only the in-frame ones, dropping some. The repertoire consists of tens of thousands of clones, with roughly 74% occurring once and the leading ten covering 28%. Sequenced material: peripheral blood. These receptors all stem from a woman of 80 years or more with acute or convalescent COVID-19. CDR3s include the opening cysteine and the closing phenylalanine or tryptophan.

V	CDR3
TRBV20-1	CSASTAAGDTEAFF
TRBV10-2	CASRDRGRDEQYF
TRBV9	CASSTGTSGILYF
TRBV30	CAWSVTGEAYF
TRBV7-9	CASSSSGGSYNSPLHF
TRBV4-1	CASSPRQGWDYGYTF
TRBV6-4	CASRPQGAANEKLFF
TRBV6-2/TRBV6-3	CASSSTGVGRGTEAFF
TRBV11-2	CASSTRDTSNEKLFF
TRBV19	CASSPTTGWGEKLFF
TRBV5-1	CASSQGLNTEAFF
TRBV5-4	CASSDRGRTDTQYF
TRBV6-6	CASLGSGEQYF
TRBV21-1	CASIPGLAGGPDEQYF
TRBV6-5	CASTRDTEAFF
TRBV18	CASQALAEITDTQYF
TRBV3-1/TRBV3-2	CASSRGRGAFF
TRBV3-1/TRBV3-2	CASSQDLHWTSTDTQYF
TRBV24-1	CATSELTGGGQFF
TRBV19	CASSIEGEQYF
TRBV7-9	CASSPTFDRGPRETQYF
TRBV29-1	CSVAASGSHNEQFF
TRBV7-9	CASSVGTGGAYGYTF
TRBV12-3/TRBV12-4	CASSRTVSQYF
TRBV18	CASSTGFHEQYF
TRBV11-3	CAVQGPSSGETQYF
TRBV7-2	CASSPQGQDTEAFF
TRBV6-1	CASSEVDRGGGELFF
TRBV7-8	CASSLRQGPNQPQHF
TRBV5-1	CASSSRQGQETQYF
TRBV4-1	CASSQGRGTTNEKLFF